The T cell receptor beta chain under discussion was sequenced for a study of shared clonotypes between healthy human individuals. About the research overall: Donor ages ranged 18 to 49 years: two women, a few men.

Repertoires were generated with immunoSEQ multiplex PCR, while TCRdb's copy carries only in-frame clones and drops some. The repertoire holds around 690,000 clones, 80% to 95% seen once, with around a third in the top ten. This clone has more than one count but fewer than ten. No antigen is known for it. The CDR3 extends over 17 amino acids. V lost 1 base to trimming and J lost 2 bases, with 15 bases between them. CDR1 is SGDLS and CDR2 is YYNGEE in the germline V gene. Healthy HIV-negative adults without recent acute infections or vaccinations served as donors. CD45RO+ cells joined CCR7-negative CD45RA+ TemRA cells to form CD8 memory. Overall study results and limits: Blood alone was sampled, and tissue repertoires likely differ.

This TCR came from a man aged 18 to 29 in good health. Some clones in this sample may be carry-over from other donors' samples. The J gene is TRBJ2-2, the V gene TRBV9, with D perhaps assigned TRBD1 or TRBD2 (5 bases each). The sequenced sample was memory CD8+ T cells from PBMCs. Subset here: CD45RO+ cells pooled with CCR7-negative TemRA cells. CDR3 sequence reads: CASSVSNRDPNTGELFF. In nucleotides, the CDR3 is TGTGCCAGCAGCGTATCCAACCGGGACCCAAACACCGGGGAGCTGTTTTTT.